This TCR beta chain was sequenced for a study of human T cells and chemical hapten exposure. Specified time point: pre-sensitization, week 0. Treatment here: therapeutic diphenylcyclopropenone sensitization with weekly scalp DPC. V lost 5 bases, J lost 9 bases, and 20 bases lay in between. The CDR3 consists of 15 residues. CDR1 and CDR2 from the germline V gene are SGHDN and FVKESK. TCRdb reprocessed the RACE reads via MiXCR and lists one record per CDR3 protein. Among 57,000 or so distinct CDR3 sequences listed, roughly 10% were seen once. This clonotype was obtained from a middle-aged woman with alopecia areata. Some clones in this sample may be carry-over from other donors' samples. The input for sequencing was whole blood, taken in connection with sensitization to the hapten diphenylcyclopropenone (DPC). The chain links TRBV14 to TRBJ2-1; TRBD1 might be the D (6 bases). CDR3 loop: CASSWVQGPVGEQFF. DNA of the CDR3: TGTGCCAGCAGCTGGGTACAGGGTCCAGTGGGTGAGCAGTTCTTC. Filled out from reference TRBV14 and TRBJ2-1, the complete variable domain reads EAGVTQFPSHSVIEKGQTVTLRCDPISGHDNLYWYRRVMGKEIKFLLHFVKESKQDESGMPNNRFLAERTGGTYSTLKVQPAELEDSGVYFCASSWVQGPVGEQFFGPGTRLTVL.